These 9 T cell receptor beta chains were all obtained from the same sample, sequenced in a study of T cells in Graves' hyperthyroidism and ophthalmopathy. RNA transcripts were the template for amplifying TCR beta CDR3 regions. The primer set for the first-round RT-PCR of the TCR CDR3 was HTBI. TCRdb reprocessed the multiplex PCR reads via MiXCR and lists one record per CDR3 protein. This sample has around 260,000 distinct CDR3 sequences, with about 25% found just once. The sample comprised blood. These receptor sequences come from a man in his forties with Graves' hyperthyroidism that later progressed to Graves' ophthalmopathy.

The chain's CDR3 is CSAMAEGQGFTEAFF. The CDR3 DNA is TGCAGTGCCATGGCAGAAGGACAGGGTTTTACTGAAGCTTTCTTT. The chain links TRBV20-1 to TRBJ1-1, with 8 bases aligning to TRBD1. Unmatched junction bases numbered 14, after V lost 6 bases and J lost 5 bases. The V gene's germline CDR1 is DFQATT and CDR2 SNEGSKA (reference sequence). The CDR3 covers 15 residues.

The sample holds many counts of this clonotype. This rearrangement joins TRBV28 to TRBJ1-5; TRBD1 matches at 7 bases. J gave up 7 bases and V 6 bases, and 12 bases lay outside the gene matches. The CDR3 spans 15 residues. The V gene's germline CDR1 is MDHEN and CDR2 SYDVKM. The CDR3 region has the DNA TGTGCCAGCAGCCAAGCAGGGGGTTCGAACCAGCCCCAGCATTTT. Translating it yields CASSQAGGSNQPQHF.

As to this clonotype: One end of the junction fails to match germline, which may point to a read error. The V and J genes are TRBV28 and TRBJ1-2; 8 bases match TRBD1. The CDR3 contains 14 residues. Germline V gene sequence: CDR1 MDHEN, CDR2 SYDVKM. The CDR3 sequence is CASRTGGTNYGYTF. The CDR3 nucleotides are TGTGCCAGCAGAACAGGGGGGACCAACTATGGTTACACCTTC.

This clonotype was seen many times. The V gene is TRBV5-1, the J gene TRBJ2-5; D gene unclear. Germline CDR1 and CDR2: SGHRS and YFSETQ. Trimming took 4 bases from V and 5 from J, leaving 9 bases between them. The CDR3 spans 12 residues. The CDR3 sequence is CASSLDSETQYF. CDR3 nucleotide sequence: TGCGCCAGCAGCCTCGACTCGGAGACCCAGTACTTC. The full variable domain, rest sourced from reference TRBV5-1 and TRBJ2-5, is KAGVTQTPRYLIKTRGQQVTLSCSPISGHRSVSWYQQTPGQGLQFLFEYFSETQRNKGNFPGRFSGRQFSNSRSEMNVSTLELGDSALYLCASSLDSETQYFGPGTRLLVL.

As for this clonotype: A read error is possible here, since a much larger clone lies one base away. This chain uses TRBV30 with TRBJ2-4, with 10 bases that match TRBD1. The CDR3 length is 14 residues. Germline V gene data show CDR1 as GTSNPN and CDR2 as SVGIG (reference sequence). Here the CDR3 reads CAGVGTGVSNIRYF. CDR3 bases: TGTGCCGGAGTCGGGACAGGGGTTTCTAACATTCGGTACTTC.

This clonotype was found once. The chain recombines TRBV11-2 with TRBJ2-7; possibly TRBD2 for D (5 bases). Trimming took 1 base from V and 2 from J, leaving 9 bases between them. The CDR3 totals 14 residues. Germline-derived CDR1 and CDR2 are SGHAT and FQNNGV. CDR3 loop: CASSLAPGAYEQYF. In DNA form, the CDR3 reads TGTGCCAGCAGCTTAGCTCCCGGGGCCTACGAGCAGTACTTC.

In this sample, this clonotype turned up many times. The V and J genes are TRBV28 and TRBJ1-2; 9 positions agree with TRBD1. Germline CDR1 and CDR2: MDHEN and SYDVKM. V gave up 7 bases and J gave up 1 base; unmatched junction bases: 7. The CDR3 runs 15 residues. This CDR3 reads CASNPGTGNNYGYTF. The CDR3 nucleotides read TGTGCCAGCAATCCCGGGACAGGGAATAACTATGGCTACACCTTC.

Only a few counts were recorded for this clonotype. This chain links TRBV12-3 or TRBV12-4 with TRBJ2-7; D could derive from TRBD1 or TRBD2 (6 bases each). Trimming shortened V by 6 bases and J by 2 bases, and 14 bases separated the two germline ends. The CDR3 contains 14 residues. CDR3 nucleotide sequence: TGTGCCAGCAGGGGGGCGGGGCCCCCCTACGAGCAGTACTTC. It yields the protein CASRGAGPPYEQYF.

This clonotype has just a few counts. The junction departs from the called germline gene at one end, perhaps through a read error. The CDR3, as DNA: TGTGCCAGCTCACCTCTGGGAGAGGCGAACACCGGGGAGCTGTTCTTT. Its translation: CASSPLGEANTGELFF. This chain uses TRBV18 with TRBJ2-2, with TRBD2 as a possible D gene (5 bases). This CDR3 is 16 amino acids long. The germline gives CDR1 KGHSH, CDR2 LQKENI.